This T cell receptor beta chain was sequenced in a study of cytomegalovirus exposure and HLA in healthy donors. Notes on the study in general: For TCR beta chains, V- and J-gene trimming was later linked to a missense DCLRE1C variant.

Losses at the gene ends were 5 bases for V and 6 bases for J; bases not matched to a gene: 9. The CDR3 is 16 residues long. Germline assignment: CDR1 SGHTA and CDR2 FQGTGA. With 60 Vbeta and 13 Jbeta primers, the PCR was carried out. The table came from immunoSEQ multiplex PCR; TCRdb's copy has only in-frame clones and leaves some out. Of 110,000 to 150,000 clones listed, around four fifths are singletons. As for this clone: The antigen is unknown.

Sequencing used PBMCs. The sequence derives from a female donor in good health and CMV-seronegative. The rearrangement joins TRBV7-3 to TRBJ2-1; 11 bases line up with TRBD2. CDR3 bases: TGTGCCAGCAGCCAACTAGCGGGGGCCCCGGTCAATGAGCAGTTCTTC. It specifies CASSQLAGAPVNEQFF.